This note documents a single T cell receptor beta chain sequence. This record comes from a study of blood T cell repertoires in COVID-19. About the research overall: PBMCs, B-cell-depleted T cells, or T cells provided the cDNA or gDNA that made up the material.

How the authors handled the data: It was from reference gene primer amplification that nucleated cell counts were estimated. Libraries were prepared by immunoSEQ multiplex PCR; TCRdb keeps only in-frame clonotypes and omits some of them. V, J and clone size were drawn from that table, and D and trimming were deduced from the DNA. The sample contains about 420,000 clones, roughly 89% of which appear only once. Those enrolled in Seattle joined during active infection and were followed longitudinally afterward. CDR3 length: 14 residues. V lost 8 bases to trimming and J lost 4 bases; unmatched junction nucleotides: 10. Germline V CDR1 and CDR2: MNHEY, SVGAGI.

This clonotype was obtained from a man between 18 and 35 years old with COVID-19, enrolled during active disease. Sequencing used peripheral blood. The chain uses TRBV6-5 and TRBJ2-5; 7 bases are a match to TRBD2. CDR3 sequence (DNA): TGTGCCAGCCTGGGGCAGGGAGGGACAGAGACCCAGTACTTC. This sequence encodes CASLGQGGTETQYF.